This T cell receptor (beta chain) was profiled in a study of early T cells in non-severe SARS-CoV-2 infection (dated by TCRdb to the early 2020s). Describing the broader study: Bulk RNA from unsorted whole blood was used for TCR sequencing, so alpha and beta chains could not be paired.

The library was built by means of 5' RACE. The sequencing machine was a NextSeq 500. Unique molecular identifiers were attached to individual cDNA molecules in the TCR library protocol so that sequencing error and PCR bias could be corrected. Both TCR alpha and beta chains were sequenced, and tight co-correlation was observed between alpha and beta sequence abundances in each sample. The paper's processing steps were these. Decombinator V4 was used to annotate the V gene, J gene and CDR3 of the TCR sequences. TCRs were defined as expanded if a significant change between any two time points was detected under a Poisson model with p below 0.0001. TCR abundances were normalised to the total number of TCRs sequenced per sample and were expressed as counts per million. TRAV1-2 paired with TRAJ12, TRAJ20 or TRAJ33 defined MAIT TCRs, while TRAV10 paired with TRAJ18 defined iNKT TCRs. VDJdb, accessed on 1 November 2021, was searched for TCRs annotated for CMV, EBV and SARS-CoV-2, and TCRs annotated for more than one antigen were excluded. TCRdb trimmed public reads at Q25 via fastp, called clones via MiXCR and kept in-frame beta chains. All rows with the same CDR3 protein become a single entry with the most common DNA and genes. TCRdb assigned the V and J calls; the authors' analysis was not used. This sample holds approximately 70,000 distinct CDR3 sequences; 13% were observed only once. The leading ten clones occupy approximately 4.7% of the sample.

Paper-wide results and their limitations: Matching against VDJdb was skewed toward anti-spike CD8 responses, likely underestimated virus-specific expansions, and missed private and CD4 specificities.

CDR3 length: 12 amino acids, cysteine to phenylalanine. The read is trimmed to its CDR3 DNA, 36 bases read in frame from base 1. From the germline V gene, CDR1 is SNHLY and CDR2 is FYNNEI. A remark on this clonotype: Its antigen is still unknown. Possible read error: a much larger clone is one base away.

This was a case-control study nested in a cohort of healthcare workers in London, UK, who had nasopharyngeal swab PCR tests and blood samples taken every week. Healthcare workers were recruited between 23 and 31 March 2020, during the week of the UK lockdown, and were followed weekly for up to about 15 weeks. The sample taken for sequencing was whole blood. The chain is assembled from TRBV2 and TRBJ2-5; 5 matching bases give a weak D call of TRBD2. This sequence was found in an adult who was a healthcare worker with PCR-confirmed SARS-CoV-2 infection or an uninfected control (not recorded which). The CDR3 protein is CASTRRGETRYF. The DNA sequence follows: TGTGCCAGCACTCGCCGTGGGGAGACCCGGTACTTC.